This TCR beta chain emerged from a study of cytomegalovirus exposure and HLA in healthy donors. Overall study: Within the Caucasian-associated ancestry cluster were roughly 79% of the approximately 400 genotyped donors.

PCR used 60 Vbeta primers and 13 Jbeta primers. Assay: immunoSEQ multiplex PCR; the TCRdb copy retains only in-frame clones and omits some. The table lists about 99,000 clones, over 75% of them singletons. Trimming took 5 bases from V and 8 from J, leaving 16 bases between them. Germline CDR1 is SGHNT and CDR2 is YYREEE (reference sequence). The CDR3 consists of 13 residues. Donors were nominally healthy when sampled, though unrecorded immune exposures were likely. This clone was detected only a few times. This chain uses TRBV5-4 with TRBJ1-2, with TRBD1 as a possible D gene (5 bases). The sample comprised PBMCs. This TCR came from a man aged 60 to 75 in good health and CMV-seropositive. The CDR3 loop is CASRGGGSGGYTF. CDR3 coding DNA: TGTGCCAGCAGGGGGGGAGGATCTGGCGGCTACACCTTC.